This TCR beta chain was sequenced for a study of blood T cell repertoires in COVID-19. CDR1 is KGHSY, CDR2 FQNENV, per germline. The V gene lost 0 bases and the J gene lost 0 bases, with 5 bases spanning the gap. The CDR3 has 14 amino acids. The repertoire was sequenced with immunoSEQ multiplex PCR; TCRdb's copy has only in-frame clones and lacks some. The sample contains 250,000 to 350,000 clones, 89% of which appear only once. The TCR originated in a woman in her thirties or forties who had recovered from COVID-19. Sequences were obtained from peripheral blood. The V and J genes are TRBV16 and TRBJ1-2, with D possibly being TRBD1 (5 bases). CDR3 sequence: CASSQSGANYGYTF. The CDR3 coding sequence is TGTGCCAGCAGCCAATCAGGGGCTAACTATGGCTACACCTTC.